Below, 17 T cell receptor beta chains from the same sample are listed, as sequenced in a study of blood T cell repertoires in COVID-19. Clones were sequenced by immunoSEQ multiplex PCR, and TCRdb holds only the in-frame ones, with some missing. The data contain around 120,000 clones, under 80% of them singletons. Sequenced material: peripheral blood. Every receptor here comes from a man aged 65 to 85 with acute or convalescent COVID-19.

V gene TRBV5-4 combines with J gene TRBJ1-4, with D unclear. The germline CDR1 and CDR2 sequences are SGHNT and YYREEE (reference sequence). Trimming cost V 3 bases and J 0 bases, with 9 bases left between them. The CDR3 has 15 amino acids. CDR3 in DNA: TGTGCCAGCAGCTCCGGCGGGGCAACTAATGAAAAACTGTTTTTT. This gives the protein CASSSGGATNEKLFF.

The chain carries TRBV7-9 and TRBJ1-6; D call uncertain. Germline V CDR1 and CDR2: SEHNR, FQNEAQ (reference sequence). This CDR3 spans 12 amino acids. V was cut by 7 bases and J by 6 bases, with 7 bases left in between. The CDR3 spells CASTVANSPLHF. The CDR3 DNA reads TGTGCCAGCACAGTGGCTAATTCACCCCTCCACTTT.

The rearrangement joins TRBV4-3 to TRBJ2-7; D is uncertain. Germline V gene lookup returns CDR1 LGHNA and CDR2 YSLEER. The CDR3 length is 13 residues. Trimming removed 3 bases at V and 1 base at J, with 7 bases between. This CDR3 reads CASSHRVSYEQYF. CDR3 nucleotide sequence: TGCGCCAGCAGCCATCGGGTGTCCTACGAGCAGTACTTC.

This clone has at least ten counts. The V call is TRBV6-2 or TRBV6-3, the J call TRBJ1-2; D is uncertain. Trimming left V 5 bases short and J 8 bases short, with 18 bases between. The CDR3 loop spans 14 amino acids. Germline values: CDR1 MNHEY, CDR2 SVGEGT. CDR3 coding DNA: TGTGCCAGCAGTGCCTCGCCTGCCATGAGCGGCTACACCTTC. This encodes CASSASPAMSGYTF.

This rearrangement joins TRBV12-3 or TRBV12-4 to TRBJ1-1; possible D gene TRBD1, 5 bases. The CDR3 consists of 13 residues. V was clipped by 6 bases and J by 4 bases, with 12 bases between them. CDR3 sequence reads: CASSFGTVTEAFF. The CDR3 nucleotides read TGTGCCAGCAGCTTCGGGACTGTCACTGAAGCTTTCTTT.

The J gene is TRBJ2-1, the V gene TRBV12-5, with 9 bases that match TRBD1. The CDR3 loop spans 14 amino acids. Germline V gene sequence: CDR1 LGHNT, CDR2 FRNRAP. Losses at the gene ends were 7 bases for V and 4 bases for J; bases not matched to a gene: 5. The CDR3 DNA follows: TGTGCTAGTGCTAAAGGGACAGGGTACAATGAGCAGTTCTTC. It translates to CASAKGTGYNEQFF.

The chain employs TRBV5-4 and TRBJ2-5; the match to TRBD1 covers 10 bases. V gave up 3 bases and J gave up 5 bases; unmatched junction bases: 10. The CDR3 covers 16 residues. CDR1 and CDR2 from the germline V gene are SGHNT and YYREEE (reference sequence). This CDR3 is CASSSRTGGLIETQYF. The CDR3 DNA is TGTGCCAGCAGCTCGCGGACAGGGGGTCTCATCGAGACCCAGTACTTC.

This clone was seen only once. V gene TRBV7-9 combines with J gene TRBJ1-1; D unresolved. This CDR3 has 12 amino acids. V was shortened by 5 bases and J by 7 bases, with 11 bases between the two germline ends. The V gene's germline CDR1 is SEHNR and CDR2 FQNEAQ (reference sequence). In DNA form, the CDR3 reads TGTGCCAGCAGCCCGAGGGAGCTTGAAGCTTTCTTT. This codes for CASSPRELEAFF.

The rearrangement links TRBV3-1 (or the pseudogene TRBV3-2) to TRBJ2-3, with 7 bases identical to TRBD2. The CDR3 is 16 residues long. The germline V gene has CDR1 LGHDT and CDR2 YNNKEL (reference sequence). Trimming took 6 bases from V and 0 from J; bases not matched to a gene: 9. The CDR3 spells CASSRDLAASTDTQYF. Here the CDR3 DNA reads TGTGCCAGCAGTCGTGATCTAGCGGCTAGCACAGATACGCAGTATTTT.

The genes are TRBV6-6 and TRBJ1-6; TRBD1 aligns across 7 bases. This CDR3 has 15 residues. V dropped 8 bases and J dropped 6; count of bases not matched to a gene: 10. The germline gives CDR1 MNHNY, CDR2 SVGAGI (reference sequence). DNA of the CDR3: TGTGCCAGCGCCAGGGACAGCGGGCCTAATTCACCCCTCCACTTT. This gives the protein CASARDSGPNSPLHF.

This chain joins TRBV7-2 and TRBJ2-7, with a possible D match to TRBD1 (6 bases). This CDR3 contains 13 residues. The germline V gene has CDR1 SGHTA and CDR2 FQGNSA. The ends were cut back, 2 bases at V and 2 bases at J, with 7 bases in the middle. The CDR3 bases are TGTGCCAGCAGCTTACAGGGGACCTACGAGCAGTACTTC. Its protein product is CASSLQGTYEQYF.

The CDR3 here is CASSETTGSYNEQFF. For the CDR3, the DNA is TGTGCCAGCAGTGAGACAACAGGGTCCTACAATGAGCAGTTCTTC. The chain joins TRBV6-1 to TRBJ2-1; perhaps TRBD1 as D (6 bases). V lost 3 bases, J lost 1 base, and 10 bases lay in between. The CDR3 runs 15 residues. CDR1 and CDR2 (germline): MNHNS, SASEGT.

The V and J genes are TRBV5-1 and TRBJ2-7; 7 nucleotides match TRBD2. The CDR3 length is 17 residues. V lost 4 bases and J lost 1; bases outside the gene matches: 14. Per the germline V gene, CDR1 is SGHRS and CDR2 is YFSETQ. CDR3 residues: CASSPYPGTTVSYEQYF. The CDR3 DNA follows: TGCGCCAGCAGCCCCTATCCCGGGACTACGGTTTCCTACGAGCAGTACTTC.

J is TRBJ2-5 and V is TRBV25-1; weak D call: TRBD1 (6 bases). This CDR3 has 13 amino acids. In germline, CDR1 is MGHDK, CDR2 SYGVNS. Trimming cost V 8 bases and J 7 bases, with 17 bases left between them. The CDR3 region is CASPKGEIPTQYF. The CDR3 coding sequence is TGTGCCAGCCCCAAGGGGGAGATCCCGACCCAGTACTTC.

The chain is built from TRBV2 and TRBJ2-1; D call uncertain. Per germline, CDR1 SNHLY and CDR2 FYNNEI. Deletions cut 9 bases from V and 4 bases from J, with 13 bases between. The CDR3 length is 13 residues. CDR3 bases: TGTGCCAGTCAATCCTCGCGATACAATGAGCAGTTCTTC. Amino acids: CASQSSRYNEQFF.

The count of this clone is one. The chain has TRBV25-1 and TRBJ1-2; TRBD1 matches at 9 bases. Germline V gives CDR1 MGHDK, CDR2 SYGVNS. The CDR3 is 12 residues long. Unmatched junction bases numbered 8, after V lost 8 bases and J lost 10 bases. In DNA form, the CDR3 reads TGTGCCAGCCAGGGACAGGGATCGTCCTACACCTTC. Its protein is CASQGQGSSYTF.

This clone was seen only a few times. This chain connects TRBV11-2 to TRBJ1-1, with 7 bases fitting TRBD1. With V trimmed by 0 bases and J by 5 bases, 6 bases remained unmatched. Germline V gene data show CDR1 as SGHAT and CDR2 as FQNNGV. The CDR3 consists of 15 residues. CDR3 region: CASSLESTGVTEAFF. In DNA, the CDR3 is TGTGCCAGCAGCTTAGAATCAACAGGGGTTACTGAAGCTTTCTTT.